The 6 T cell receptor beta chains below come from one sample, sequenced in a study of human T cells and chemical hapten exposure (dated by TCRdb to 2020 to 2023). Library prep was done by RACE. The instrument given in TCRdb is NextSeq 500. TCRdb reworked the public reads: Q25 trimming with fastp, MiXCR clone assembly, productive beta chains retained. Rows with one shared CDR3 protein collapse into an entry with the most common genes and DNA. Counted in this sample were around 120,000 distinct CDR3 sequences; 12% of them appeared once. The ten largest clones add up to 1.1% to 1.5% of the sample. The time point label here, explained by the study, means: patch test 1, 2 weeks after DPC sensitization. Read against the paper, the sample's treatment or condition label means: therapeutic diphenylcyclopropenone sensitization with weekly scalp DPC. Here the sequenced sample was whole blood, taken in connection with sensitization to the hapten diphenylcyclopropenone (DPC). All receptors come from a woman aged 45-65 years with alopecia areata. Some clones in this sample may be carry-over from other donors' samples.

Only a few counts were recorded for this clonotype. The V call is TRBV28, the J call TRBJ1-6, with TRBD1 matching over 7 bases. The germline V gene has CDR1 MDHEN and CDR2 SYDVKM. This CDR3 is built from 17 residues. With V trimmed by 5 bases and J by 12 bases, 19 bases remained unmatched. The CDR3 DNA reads TGTGCCAGCAGTGGTTGGACAGGAGAAGGGCCGTCGAGACCCCTCCACTTT. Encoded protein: CASSGWTGEGPSRPLHF.

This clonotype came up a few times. The CDR3 protein is CASSQMGAGALQETQYF. The CDR3 nucleotides are TGTGCCAGCAGCCAAATGGGGGCCGGGGCGCTCCAAGAGACCCAGTACTTC. The genes are TRBV3-1 and TRBJ2-5, with a tentative D call TRBD1 (6 bases). Trimming shortened V by 2 bases and J by 1 base, and 17 bases separated the two germline ends. Germline values: CDR1 LGHDT, CDR2 YNNKEL (reference sequence). There are 17 residues in the CDR3.

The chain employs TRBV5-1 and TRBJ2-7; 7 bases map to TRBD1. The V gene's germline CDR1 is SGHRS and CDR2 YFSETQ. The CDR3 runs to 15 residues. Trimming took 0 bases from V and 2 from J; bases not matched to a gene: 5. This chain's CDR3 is CASSLGDSSPYEQYF. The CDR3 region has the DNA TGCGCCAGCAGCTTGGGGGACAGTTCCCCCTACGAGCAGTACTTC.

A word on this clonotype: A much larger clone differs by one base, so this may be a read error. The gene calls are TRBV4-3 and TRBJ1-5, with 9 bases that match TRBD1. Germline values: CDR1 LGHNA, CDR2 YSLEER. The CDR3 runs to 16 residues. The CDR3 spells CTSSQGYRGLGQPQHF. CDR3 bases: TGCACCAGCAGCCAAGGCTACAGGGGGCTCGGGCAGCCCCAGCATTTT.

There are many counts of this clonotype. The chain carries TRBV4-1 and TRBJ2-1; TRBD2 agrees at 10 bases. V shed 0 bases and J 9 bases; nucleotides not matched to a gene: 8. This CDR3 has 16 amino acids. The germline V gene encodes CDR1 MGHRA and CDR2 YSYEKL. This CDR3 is CASSQESTSGIGEQFF. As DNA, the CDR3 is TGCGCCAGCAGCCAAGAGTCCACTAGCGGGATAGGTGAGCAGTTCTTC.

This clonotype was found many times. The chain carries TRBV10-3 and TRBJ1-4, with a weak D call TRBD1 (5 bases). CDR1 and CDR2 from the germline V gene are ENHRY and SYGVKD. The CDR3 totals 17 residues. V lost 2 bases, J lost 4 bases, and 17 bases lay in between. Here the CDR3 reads CAISERGGEAFNEKLFF. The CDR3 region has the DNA TGTGCCATCAGTGAGAGGGGAGGAGAGGCGTTTAATGAAAAACTGTTTTTT.